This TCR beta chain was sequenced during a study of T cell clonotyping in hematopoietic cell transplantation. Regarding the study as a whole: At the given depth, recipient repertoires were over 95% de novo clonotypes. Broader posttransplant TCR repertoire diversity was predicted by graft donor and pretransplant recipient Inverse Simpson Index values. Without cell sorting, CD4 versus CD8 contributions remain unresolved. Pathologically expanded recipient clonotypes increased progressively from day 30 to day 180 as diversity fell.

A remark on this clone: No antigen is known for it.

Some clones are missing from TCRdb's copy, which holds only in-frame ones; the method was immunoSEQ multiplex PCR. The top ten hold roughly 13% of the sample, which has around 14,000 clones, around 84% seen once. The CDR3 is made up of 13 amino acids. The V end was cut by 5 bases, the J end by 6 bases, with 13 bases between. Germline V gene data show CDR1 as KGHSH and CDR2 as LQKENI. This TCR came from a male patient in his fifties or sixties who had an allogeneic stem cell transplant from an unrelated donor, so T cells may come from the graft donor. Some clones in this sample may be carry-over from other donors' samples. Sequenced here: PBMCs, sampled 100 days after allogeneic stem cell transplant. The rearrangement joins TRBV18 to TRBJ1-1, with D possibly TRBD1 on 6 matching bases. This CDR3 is CASSGQNRPEAFF. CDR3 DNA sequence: TGTGCCAGCTCAGGACAGAACCGACCTGAAGCTTTCTTT.